This T cell receptor (beta chain) was documented in a study of shared clonotypes between healthy human individuals. V dropped 8 bases and J dropped 2 bases, with 15 bases sitting between them. CDR1 is SGHTS, CDR2 YDEGEE, per germline. CDR3 size: 14 residues. Libraries were prepared by immunoSEQ multiplex PCR; TCRdb keeps only in-frame clonotypes and omits some of them. The sample has a few million clones, approximately 93% seen once; the top ten hold 0.39%. The source is a man aged 18 to 29 in good health. Some clones in this sample may be carry-over from other donors' samples. The J gene is TRBJ2-3, the V gene TRBV5-8; a possible D gene is TRBD1 (7 bases). Sequenced sample: naive CD4+ T cells from PBMCs. This sample's subset: CD45RA+ positively selected. CDR3: CASTAGQITDTQYF. The CDR3 bases are TGTGCCAGTACCGCGGGACAGATCACAGATACGCAGTATTTT. The variable domain in full, completed from reference TRBV5-8 and TRBJ2-3, reads EAGVTQSPTHLIKTRGQQATLRCSPISGHTSVYWYQQALGLGLQFLLWYDEGEERNRGNFPPRFSGRQFPNYSSELNVNALELEDSALYLCASTAGQITDTQYFGPGTRLTVL.